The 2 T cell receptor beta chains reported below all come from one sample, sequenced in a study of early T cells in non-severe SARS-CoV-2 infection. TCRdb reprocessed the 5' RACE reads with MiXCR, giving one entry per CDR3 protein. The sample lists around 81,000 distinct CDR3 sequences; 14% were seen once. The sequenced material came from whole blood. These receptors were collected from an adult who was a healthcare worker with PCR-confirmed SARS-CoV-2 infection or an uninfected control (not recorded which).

CDR3 nucleotides: TGTGCCAGCAGCTTAGAGGGGACTAGCGGGGGATACAATGAGCAGTTCTTC. Amino acid sequence: CASSLEGTSGGYNEQFF. The chain employs TRBV7-2 and TRBJ2-1; 14 bases line up with TRBD2. CDR3 length equals 17 residues. CDR1 and CDR2 (germline): SGHTA, FQGNSA. The V and J ends lost 1 base and 4 bases, in that order; junction bases with no gene match: 3.

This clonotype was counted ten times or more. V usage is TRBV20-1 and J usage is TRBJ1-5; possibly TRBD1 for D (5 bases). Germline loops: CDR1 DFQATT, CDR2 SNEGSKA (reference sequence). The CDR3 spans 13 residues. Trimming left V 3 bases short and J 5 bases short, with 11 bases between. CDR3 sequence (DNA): TGCAGTGCTAGCGACCAGGGCCATCAGCCCCAGCATTTT. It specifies CSASDQGHQPQHF.